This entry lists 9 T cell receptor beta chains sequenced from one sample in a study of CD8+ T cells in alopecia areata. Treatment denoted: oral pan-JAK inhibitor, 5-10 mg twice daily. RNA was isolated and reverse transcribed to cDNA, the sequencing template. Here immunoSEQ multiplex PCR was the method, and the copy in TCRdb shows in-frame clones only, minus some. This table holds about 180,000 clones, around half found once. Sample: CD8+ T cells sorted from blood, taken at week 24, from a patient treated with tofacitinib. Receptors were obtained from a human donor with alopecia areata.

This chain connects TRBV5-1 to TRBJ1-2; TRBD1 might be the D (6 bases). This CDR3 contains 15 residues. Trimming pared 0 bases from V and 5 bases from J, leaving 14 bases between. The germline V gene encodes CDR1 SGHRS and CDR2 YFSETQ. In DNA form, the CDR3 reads TGCGCCAGCAGCTTGGATGCAGGGGCTGGGTATGGCTACACCTTC. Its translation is CASSLDAGAGYGYTF.

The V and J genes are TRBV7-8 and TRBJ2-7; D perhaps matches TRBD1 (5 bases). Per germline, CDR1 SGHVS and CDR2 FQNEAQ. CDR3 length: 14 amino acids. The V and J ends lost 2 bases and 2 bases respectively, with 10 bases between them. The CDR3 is CASSLKAGPYEQYF. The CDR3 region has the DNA TGTGCCAGCAGCTTAAAGGCAGGGCCCTACGAGCAGTACTTC. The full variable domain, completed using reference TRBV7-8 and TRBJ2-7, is GAGVSQSPRYKVAKRGQDVALRCDPISGHVSLFWYQQALGQGPEFLTYFQNEAQLDKSGLPSDRFFAERPEGSVSTLKIQRTQQEDSAVYLCASSLKAGPYEQYFGPGTRLTVT.

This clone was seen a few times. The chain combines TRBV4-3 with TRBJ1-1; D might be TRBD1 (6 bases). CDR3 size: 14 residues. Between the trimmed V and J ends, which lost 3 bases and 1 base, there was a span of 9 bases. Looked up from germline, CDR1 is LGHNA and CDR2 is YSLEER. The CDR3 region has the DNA TGCGCCAGCAGCCAGAAGACAGGGAACACTGAAGCTTTCTTT. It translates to CASSQKTGNTEAFF.

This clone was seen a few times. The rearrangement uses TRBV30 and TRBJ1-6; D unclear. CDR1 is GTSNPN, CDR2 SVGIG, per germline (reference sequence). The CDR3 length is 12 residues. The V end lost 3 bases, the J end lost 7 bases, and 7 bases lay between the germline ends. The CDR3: CAWSLINSPLHF. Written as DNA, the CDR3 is TGTGCCTGGAGCTTGATCAATTCACCCCTCCACTTT.

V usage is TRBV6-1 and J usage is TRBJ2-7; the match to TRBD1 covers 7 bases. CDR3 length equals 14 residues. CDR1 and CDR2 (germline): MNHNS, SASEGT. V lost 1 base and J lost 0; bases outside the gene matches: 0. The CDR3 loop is CASSEGDSSYEQYF. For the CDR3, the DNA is TGTGCCAGCAGTGAAGGGGACAGCTCCTACGAGCAGTACTTC.

The CDR3 sequence: CASSLPAGTSHYEQYF. The CDR3 DNA follows: TGTGCCAGCAGTTTGCCGGCCGGGACTAGCCACTACGAGCAGTACTTC. The V and J genes are TRBV28 and TRBJ2-7; 9 bases fit TRBD2. There are 16 residues in the CDR3. The junction had 9 bases not matched to a gene; V was cut back by 3 bases and J by 3 bases. Per germline, CDR1 MDHEN and CDR2 SYDVKM.

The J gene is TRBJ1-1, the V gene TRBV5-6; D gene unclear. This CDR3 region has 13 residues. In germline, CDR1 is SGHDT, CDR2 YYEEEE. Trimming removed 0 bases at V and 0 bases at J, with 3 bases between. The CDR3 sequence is CASSLGMNTEAFF. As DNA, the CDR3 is TGTGCCAGCAGCTTGGGGATGAACACTGAAGCTTTCTTT.

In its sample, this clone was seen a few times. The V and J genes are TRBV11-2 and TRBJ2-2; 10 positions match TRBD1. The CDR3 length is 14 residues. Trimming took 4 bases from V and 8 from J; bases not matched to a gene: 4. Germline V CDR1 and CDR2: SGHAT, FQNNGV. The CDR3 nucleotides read TGTGCCAGCAGCTGGGGACAGGGGCTTGGGGAGCTGTTTTTT. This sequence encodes CASSWGQGLGELFF.

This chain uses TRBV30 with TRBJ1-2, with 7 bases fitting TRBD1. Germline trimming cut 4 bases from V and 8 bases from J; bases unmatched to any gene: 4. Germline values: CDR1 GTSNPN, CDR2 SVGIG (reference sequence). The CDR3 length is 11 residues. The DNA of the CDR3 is TGTGCCTGGACAGGGGGAGAGGGCTACACCTTC. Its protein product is CAWTGGEGYTF.